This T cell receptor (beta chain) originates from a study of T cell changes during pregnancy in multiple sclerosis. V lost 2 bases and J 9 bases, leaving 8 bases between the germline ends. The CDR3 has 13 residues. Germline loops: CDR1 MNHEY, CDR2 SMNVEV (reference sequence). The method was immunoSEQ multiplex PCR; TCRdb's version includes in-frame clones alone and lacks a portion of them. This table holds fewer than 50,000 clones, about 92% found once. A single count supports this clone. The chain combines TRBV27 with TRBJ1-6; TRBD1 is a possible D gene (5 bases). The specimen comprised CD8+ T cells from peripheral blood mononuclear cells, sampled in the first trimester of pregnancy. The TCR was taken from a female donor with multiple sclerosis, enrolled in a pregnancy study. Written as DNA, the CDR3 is TGTGCCAGCAGTTTAGGGGCGAGTTCACCCCTCCACTTT. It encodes CASSLGASSPLHF.